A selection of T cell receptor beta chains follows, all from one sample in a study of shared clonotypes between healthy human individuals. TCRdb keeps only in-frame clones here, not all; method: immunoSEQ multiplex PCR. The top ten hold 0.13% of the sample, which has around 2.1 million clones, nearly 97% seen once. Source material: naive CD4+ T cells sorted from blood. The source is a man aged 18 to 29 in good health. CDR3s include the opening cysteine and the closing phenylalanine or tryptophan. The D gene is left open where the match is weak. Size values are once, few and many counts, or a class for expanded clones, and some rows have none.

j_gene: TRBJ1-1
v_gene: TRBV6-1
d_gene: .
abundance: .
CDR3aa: CASREAEAFF
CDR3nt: TGTGCCAGCAGAGAGGCTGAAGCTTTCTTT

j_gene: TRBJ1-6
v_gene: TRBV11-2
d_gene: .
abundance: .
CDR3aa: CASSPPGKYNSPLHF
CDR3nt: TGTGCCAGCAGCCCACCTGGGAAGTATAATTCACCCCTCCACTTT

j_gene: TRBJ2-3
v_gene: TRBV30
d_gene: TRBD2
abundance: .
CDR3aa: CAWSGTSWVTDTQYF
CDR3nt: TGTGCCTGGAGTGGGACTAGCTGGGTCACAGATACGCAGTATTTT

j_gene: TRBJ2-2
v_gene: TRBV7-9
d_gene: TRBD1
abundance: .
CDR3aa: CASSATGVNTGELFF
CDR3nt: TGTGCCAGCAGCGCGACAGGGGTTAACACCGGGGAGCTGTTTTTT

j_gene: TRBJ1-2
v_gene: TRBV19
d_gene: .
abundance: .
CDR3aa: CASSMSHSYGYTF
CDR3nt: TGTGCCAGTAGTATGTCGCATAGCTATGGCTACACCTTC

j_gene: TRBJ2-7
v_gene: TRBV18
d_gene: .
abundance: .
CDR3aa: CASSPGFGYEQYF
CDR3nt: TGTGCCAGCTCACCTGGTTTCGGGTACGAGCAGTACTTC

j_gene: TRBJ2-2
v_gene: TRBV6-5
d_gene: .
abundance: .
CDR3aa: CASSSRPAELFF
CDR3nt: TGTGCCAGCAGTTCGAGACCAGCGGAGCTGTTTTTT

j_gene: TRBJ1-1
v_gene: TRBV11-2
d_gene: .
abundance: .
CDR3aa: CASSAAMEATEAFF
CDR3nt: TGTGCCAGCAGCGCAGCTATGGAGGCGACTGAAGCTTTCTTT

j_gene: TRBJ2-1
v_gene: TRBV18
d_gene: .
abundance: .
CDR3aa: CASSPGVAGYNEQFF
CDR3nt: TGTGCCAGCTCACCTGGGGTGGCGGGATACAATGAGCAGTTCTTC

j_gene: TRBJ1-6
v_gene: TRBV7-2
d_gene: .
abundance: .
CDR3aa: CASSRGTSPPQLHF
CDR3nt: TGTGCCAGCAGCCGCGGGACATCTCCCCCGCAACTCCACTTT

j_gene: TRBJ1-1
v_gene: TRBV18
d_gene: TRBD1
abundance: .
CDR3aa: CASSLRGPDTEAFF
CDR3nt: TGTGCCAGCTCCCTCAGGGGGCCGGACACTGAAGCTTTCTTT

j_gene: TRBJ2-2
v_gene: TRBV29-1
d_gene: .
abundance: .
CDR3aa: CSVDEDTNTGELFF
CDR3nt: TGCAGCGTTGATGAGGATACGAACACCGGGGAGCTGTTTTTT

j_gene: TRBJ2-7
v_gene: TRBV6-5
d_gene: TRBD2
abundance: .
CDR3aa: CASSYSSGLAYYEQYF
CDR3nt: TGTGCCAGCAGTTACTCCTCCGGACTAGCATACTACGAGCAGTACTTC

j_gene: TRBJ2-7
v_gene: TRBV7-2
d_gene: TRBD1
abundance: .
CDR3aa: CASSRDRAYEQYF
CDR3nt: TGTGCCAGCAGTCGCGACAGGGCCTACGAGCAGTACTTC

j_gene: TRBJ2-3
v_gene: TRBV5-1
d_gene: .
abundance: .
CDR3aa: CASSLDGNTDTQYF
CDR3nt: TGCGCCAGCAGCTTGGATGGGAACACAGATACGCAGTATTTT

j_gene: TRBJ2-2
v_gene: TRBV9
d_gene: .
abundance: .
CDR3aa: CASSSGVTGELFF
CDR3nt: TGTGCCAGCAGCTCGGGGGTTACCGGGGAGCTGTTTTTT

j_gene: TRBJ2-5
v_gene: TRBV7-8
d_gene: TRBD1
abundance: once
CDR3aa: CASTGGLGETQYF
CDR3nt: TGTGCCAGCACAGGGGGATTAGGAGAGACCCAGTACTTC

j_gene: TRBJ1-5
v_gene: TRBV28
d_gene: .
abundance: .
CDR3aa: CASSLPPWGRGNSNQPQHF
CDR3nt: TGTGCCAGCAGTTTACCCCCTTGGGGCCGAGGGAATAGCAATCAGCCCCAGCATTTT

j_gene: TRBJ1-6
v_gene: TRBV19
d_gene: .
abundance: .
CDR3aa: CASSIDPRYNSPLHF
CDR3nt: TGTGCCAGTAGTATAGATCCCCGGTATAATTCACCCCTCCACTTT

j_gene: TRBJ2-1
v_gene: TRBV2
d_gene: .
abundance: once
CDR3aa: CASRLGGMYEQFF
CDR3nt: TGTGCCAGCAGGTTGGGCGGCATGTATGAGCAGTTCTTC

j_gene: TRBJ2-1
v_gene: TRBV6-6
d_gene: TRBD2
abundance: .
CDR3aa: CASTLLAGGYNEQFF
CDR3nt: TGTGCCAGCACCCTACTAGCGGGAGGATACAATGAGCAGTTCTTC

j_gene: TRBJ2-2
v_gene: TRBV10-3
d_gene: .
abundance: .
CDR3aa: CAISEWGNTGELFF
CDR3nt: TGTGCCATCAGTGAATGGGGGAACACCGGGGAGCTGTTTTTT

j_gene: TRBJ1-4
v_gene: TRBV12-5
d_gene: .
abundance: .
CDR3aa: CVRGQNLATNEKLFF
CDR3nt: TGTGTGAGAGGGCAGAACCTTGCAACTAATGAAAAACTGTTTTTT

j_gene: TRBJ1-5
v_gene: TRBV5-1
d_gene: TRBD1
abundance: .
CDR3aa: CASSLAGTENQPQHF
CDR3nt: TGCGCCAGCAGCTTGGCCGGGACAGAAAATCAGCCCCAGCATTTT

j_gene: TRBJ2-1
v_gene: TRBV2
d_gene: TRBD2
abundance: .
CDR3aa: CASSERGKGSSGRGRSYNEQFF
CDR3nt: TGTGCCAGCAGTGAAAGGGGGAAAGGCTCTAGCGGGAGGGGCCGCTCCTACAATGAGCAGTTCTTC

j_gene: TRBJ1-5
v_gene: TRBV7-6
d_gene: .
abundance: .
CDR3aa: CASSLDRSQPQHF
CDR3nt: TGTGCCAGCAGCTTAGACAGGTCACAGCCCCAGCATTTT

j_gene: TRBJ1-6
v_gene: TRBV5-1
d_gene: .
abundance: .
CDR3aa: CASSSGLRGADFNSPLHF
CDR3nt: TGCGCCAGCAGCTCGGGCCTCAGAGGGGCTGACTTTAATTCACCCCTCCACTTT

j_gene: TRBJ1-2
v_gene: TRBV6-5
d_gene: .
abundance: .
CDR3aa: CASRVGANYGYTF
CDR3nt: TGTGCCAGCAGGGTGGGAGCTAACTATGGCTACACCTTC

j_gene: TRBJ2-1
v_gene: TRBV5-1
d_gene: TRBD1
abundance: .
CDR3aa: CASSGGQPYNEQFF
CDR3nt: TGCGCCAGCAGCGGGGGACAGCCTTACAATGAGCAGTTCTTC

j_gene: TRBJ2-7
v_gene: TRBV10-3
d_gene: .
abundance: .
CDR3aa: CAISESVLGEQYF
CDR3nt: TGTGCCATCAGTGAGTCTGTCCTCGGGGAGCAGTACTTC

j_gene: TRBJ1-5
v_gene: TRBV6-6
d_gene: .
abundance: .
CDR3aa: CASSFDGQPQHF
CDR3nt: TGTGCCAGCAGCTTCGACGGACAGCCCCAGCATTTT

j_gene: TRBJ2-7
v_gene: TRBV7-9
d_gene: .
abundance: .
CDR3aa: CASSPIDEQYF
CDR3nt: TGTGCCAGCAGCCCCATTGACGAGCAGTACTTC

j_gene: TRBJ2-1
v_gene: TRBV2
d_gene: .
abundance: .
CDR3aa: CASSNQGNEQFF
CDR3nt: TGTGCCAGCAGTAATCAAGGTAATGAGCAGTTCTTC

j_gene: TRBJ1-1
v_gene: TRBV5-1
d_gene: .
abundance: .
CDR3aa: CASSLAGLEAFF
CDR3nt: TGCGCCAGCAGCTTGGCCGGACTTGAAGCTTTCTTT

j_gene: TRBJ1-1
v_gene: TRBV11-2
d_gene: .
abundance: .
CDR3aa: CASSFGQWNTEAFF
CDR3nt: TGTGCCAGCAGCTTCGGACAGTGGAACACTGAAGCTTTCTTT

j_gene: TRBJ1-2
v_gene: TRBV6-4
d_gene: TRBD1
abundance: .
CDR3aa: CASSDQGGTGYGYTF
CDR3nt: TGTGCCAGCAGTGATCAAGGGGGCACGGGCTATGGCTACACCTTC

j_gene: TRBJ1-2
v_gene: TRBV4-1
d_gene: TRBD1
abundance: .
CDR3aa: CASSLAGQGNYGYTF
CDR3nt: TGCGCCAGCAGCCTTGCGGGACAGGGTAACTATGGCTACACCTTC

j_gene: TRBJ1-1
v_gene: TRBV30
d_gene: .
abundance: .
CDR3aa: CAWGQEAEAFF
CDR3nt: TGTGCCTGGGGTCAGGAGGCGGAAGCTTTCTTT

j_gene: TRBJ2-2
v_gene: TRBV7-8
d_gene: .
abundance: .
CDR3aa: CASSPRRATNTGELFF
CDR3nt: TGTGCCAGCAGCCCCCGAAGAGCCACGAACACCGGGGAGCTGTTTTTT

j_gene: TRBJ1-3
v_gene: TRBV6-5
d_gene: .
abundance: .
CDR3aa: CASRVSGGSGNTIYF
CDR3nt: TGTGCCAGCAGAGTCTCCGGGGGCTCTGGAAACACCATATATTTT

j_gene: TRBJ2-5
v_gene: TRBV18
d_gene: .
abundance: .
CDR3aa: CASSPLQGQETQYF
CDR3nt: TGTGCCAGCTCACCCTTACAAGGCCAAGAGACCCAGTACTTC

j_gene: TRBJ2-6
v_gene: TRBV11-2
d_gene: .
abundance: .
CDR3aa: CASSLSDSGANVLTF
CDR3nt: TGTGCCAGCAGCCTCAGTGACTCTGGGGCCAACGTCCTGACTTTC

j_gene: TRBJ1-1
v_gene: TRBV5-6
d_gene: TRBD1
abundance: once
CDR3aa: CASSFRWDRDTEAFF
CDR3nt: TGTGCCAGCAGCTTTCGGTGGGACAGGGACACTGAAGCTTTCTTT

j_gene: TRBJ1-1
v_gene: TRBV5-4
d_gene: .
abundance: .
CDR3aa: CASSLDRDTEAFF
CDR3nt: TGTGCCAGCAGCTTGGACAGGGATACTGAAGCTTTCTTT

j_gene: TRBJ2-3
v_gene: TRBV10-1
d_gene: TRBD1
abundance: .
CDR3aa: CASSESPTGAATQYF
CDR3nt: TGCGCCAGCAGTGAGTCGCCGACAGGGGCGGCTACGCAGTATTTT

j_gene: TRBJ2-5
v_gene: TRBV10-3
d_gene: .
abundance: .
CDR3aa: CAISESGGHETQYF
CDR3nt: TGTGCCATCAGTGAGTCAGGGGGGCACGAGACCCAGTACTTC

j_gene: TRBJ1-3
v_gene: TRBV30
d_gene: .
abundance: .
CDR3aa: CACLPGNTIYF
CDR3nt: TGTGCCTGTCTACCTGGAAACACCATATATTTT

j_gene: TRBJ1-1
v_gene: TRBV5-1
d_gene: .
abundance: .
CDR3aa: CASSLLGMNTEAFF
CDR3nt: TGCGCCAGCAGCTTGTTGGGGATGAACACTGAAGCTTTCTTT

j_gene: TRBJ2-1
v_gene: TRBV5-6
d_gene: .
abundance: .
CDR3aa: CASSLPNNEQFF
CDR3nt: TGTGCCAGCAGCTTACCAAACAATGAGCAGTTCTTC

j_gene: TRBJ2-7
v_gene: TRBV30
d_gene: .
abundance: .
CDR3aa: CAWRGRGYEQYF
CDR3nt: TGTGCCTGGAGGGGTAGGGGCTACGAGCAGTACTTC

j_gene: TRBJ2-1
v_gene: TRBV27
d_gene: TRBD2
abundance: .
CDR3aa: CASRSGGSIEQFF
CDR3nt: TGTGCCAGCAGGAGCGGGGGGAGTATTGAGCAGTTCTTC

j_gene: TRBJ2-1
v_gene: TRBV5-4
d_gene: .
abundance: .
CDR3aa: CASGPEGYWFF
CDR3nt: TGTGCCAGCGGGCCGGAAGGGTATTGGTTCTTC

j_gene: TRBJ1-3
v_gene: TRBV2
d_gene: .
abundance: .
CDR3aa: CARQAERNGNTIYF
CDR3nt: TGTGCCAGACAGGCTGAAAGGAATGGAAACACCATATATTTT

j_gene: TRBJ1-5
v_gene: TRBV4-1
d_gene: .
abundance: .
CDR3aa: CASSPTDGSNQPQHF
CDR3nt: TGCGCCAGCAGCCCTACCGACGGGAGCAATCAGCCCCAGCATTTT

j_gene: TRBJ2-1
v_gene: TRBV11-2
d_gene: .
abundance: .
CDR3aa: CASSLGGSARDNEQFF
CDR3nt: TGTGCCAGCAGCTTAGGGGGGAGTGCGCGGGACAATGAGCAGTTCTTC

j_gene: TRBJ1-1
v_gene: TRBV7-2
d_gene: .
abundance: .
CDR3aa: CASSPHGQGGTEAFF
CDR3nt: TGTGCCAGCAGCCCCCACGGGCAGGGTGGCACTGAAGCTTTCTTT

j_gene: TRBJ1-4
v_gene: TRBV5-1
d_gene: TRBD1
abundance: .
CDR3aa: CASSSTGGREEKLFF
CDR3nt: TGCGCCAGCAGCTCCACAGGGGGGAGAGAAGAAAAACTGTTTTTT

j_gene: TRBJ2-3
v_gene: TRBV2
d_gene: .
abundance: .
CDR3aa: CASRATMNKQYF
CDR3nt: TGTGCCAGCAGGGCCACGATGAACAAGCAGTATTTT

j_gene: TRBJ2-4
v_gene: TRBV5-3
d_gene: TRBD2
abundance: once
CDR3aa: CARSSIGTSGRSKNIQYF
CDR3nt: TGTGCCAGAAGCTCCATTGGGACTAGCGGGAGAAGCAAAAACATTCAGTACTTC